A single sample gave rise to the 30 T cell receptor beta chains below, sequenced in a study of lymphopenia after photon versus proton radiotherapy. Sequenced by immunoSEQ multiplex PCR; TCRdb stores in-frame clones only, minus some. The sample lists around 63,000 clones, over 70% occurring once. This specimen was peripheral blood, taken from a patient treated with proton-based radiotherapy. All receptors derive from an elderly man with esophageal cancer.

The chain carries TRBV6-1 and TRBJ1-2, with 10 positions matching TRBD1. J gave up 4 bases and V 2 bases, and 7 bases lay outside the gene matches. The length of the CDR3 is 16 residues. CDR1 and CDR2 (germline): MNHNS, SASEGT. The CDR3 nucleotides read TGTGCCAGCAGTGAAAGGGGGACAGGGGAGGGCTATGGCTACACCTTC. Its translation is CASSERGTGEGYGYTF.

The chain joins TRBV7-8 to TRBJ1-1, with 10 bases that match TRBD1. There are 16 residues in the CDR3. J lost 5 bases, V lost 4 bases, and 10 bases had no gene match. Per the germline V gene, CDR1 is SGHVS and CDR2 is FQNEAQ. CDR3 sequence: CASSSRDRGVGTEAFF. The CDR3 region has the DNA TGTGCCAGCAGCTCCCGGGACAGGGGCGTGGGGACTGAAGCTTTCTTT. The complete variable domain, with remaining parts taken from reference TRBV7-8 and TRBJ1-1, reads GAGVSQSPRYKVAKRGQDVALRCDPISGHVSLFWYQQALGQGPEFLTYFQNEAQLDKSGLPSDRFFAERPEGSVSTLKIQRTQQEDSAVYLCASSSRDRGVGTEAFFGQGTRLTVV.

This chain uses TRBV29-1 with TRBJ1-5, with D possibly being TRBD1 (5 bases). Germline values: CDR1 SQVTM, CDR2 ANQGSEA. The CDR3 is 13 residues long. Trimming stripped 5 bases from V and 2 bases from J, with 10 bases between. This CDR3 reads CSVRQGGNQPQHF. DNA of the CDR3: TGCAGCGTTCGCCAGGGCGGCAATCAGCCCCAGCATTTT.

The genes are TRBV19 and TRBJ1-1; D is unclear. Germline V gene sequence: CDR1 LNHDA, CDR2 SQIVND (reference sequence). V lost 5 bases to trimming and J lost 1 base, with 11 bases between them. The CDR3 has 14 amino acids. The DNA for the CDR3 is TGTGCCAGTAGTGAGTATTCGACGAACACTGAAGCTTTCTTT. This encodes CASSEYSTNTEAFF.

This clone has just a few counts. This chain uses TRBV7-2 with TRBJ2-5, with 9 bases aligning to TRBD2. The CDR3 totals 15 residues. CDR1 and CDR2 from the germline V gene are SGHTA and FQGNSA. V dropped 5 bases and J dropped 4; count of bases not matched to a gene: 8. This CDR3 reads CASSPNSGRGETQYF. The DNA of the CDR3 is TGTGCCAGCAGCCCGAATAGCGGGAGAGGAGAGACCCAGTACTTC.

This clone showed up just once. V and J are TRBV2 and TRBJ1-2, with 7 bases fitting TRBD1. The V segment lost 7 bases and the J segment 3 bases; nucleotides outside the gene matches: 2. This CDR3 is 12 amino acids long. Germline V lookup: CDR1 SNHLY, CDR2 FYNNEI. The CDR3 protein is CASIGTDYGYTF. DNA for the CDR3: TGTGCCAGCATCGGGACAGACTATGGCTACACCTTC.

The gene calls are TRBV9 and TRBJ1-6; D perhaps matches TRBD1 (6 bases). Per the germline V gene, CDR1 is SGDLS and CDR2 is YYNGEE. This CDR3 contains 18 residues. The ends were cut back, 4 bases at V and 5 bases at J, with 22 bases in the middle. For the CDR3, the DNA is TGTGCCAGCAGCCCGAGGGGGAGGTCAGATCATAATAATTCACCCCTCCACTTT. Its protein product is CASSPRGRSDHNNSPLHF.

This clone is a singleton in its sample. The rearrangement links TRBV9 to TRBJ1-3; possible D gene TRBD1, 5 bases. V was cut by 3 bases and J by 0 bases, with 7 bases left in between. The CDR3 is made up of 14 amino acids. CDR1 SGDLS and CDR2 YYNGEE come from the germline V gene. This CDR3 is CASSGDRSGNTIYF. DNA for the CDR3: TGTGCCAGCAGCGGGGACCGCTCTGGAAACACCATATATTTT.

This chain connects TRBV18 to TRBJ1-3, with D possibly TRBD1 on 5 matching bases. Germline loops: CDR1 KGHSH, CDR2 LQKENI. The germline V and J ends were trimmed by 2 bases and 3 bases, with 11 bases remaining between them. There are 15 residues in the CDR3. CDR3 region: CASSPGGTVGNTIYF. As DNA, the CDR3 is TGTGCCAGCTCACCAGGCGGGACCGTTGGAAACACCATATATTTT.

V usage is TRBV30 and J usage is TRBJ2-3; D may be TRBD2 (6 bases). The CDR3 is 15 amino acids. CDR1 and CDR2 (germline): GTSNPN, SVGIG (reference sequence). The V and J ends lost 2 bases and 0 bases respectively, with 12 bases between them. CDR3 sequence reads: CAWSRMAGSTDTQYF. In nucleotides, the CDR3 is TGTGCCTGGAGTCGGATGGCGGGGAGCACAGATACGCAGTATTTT. Full variable domain (rest looked up from reference TRBV30 and TRBJ2-3): SQTIHQWPATLVQPVGSPLSLECTVEGTSNPNLYWYRQAAGRGLQLLFYSVGIGQISSEVPQNLSASRPQDRQFILSSKKLLLSDSGFYLCAWSRMAGSTDTQYFGPGTRLTVL.

The chain has TRBV10-3 and TRBJ2-5, with TRBD2 matching 9 bases. The DNA matches TRBJ2-7 better at its end, which makes the J call doubtful. This CDR3 has 13 residues. Germline V lookup: CDR1 ENHRY, CDR2 SYGVKD. The CDR3 sequence: CATGGGDVYEQYF. The CDR3 nucleotides read TGTGCCACAGGCGGGGGGGATGTCTACGAGCAGTACTTC.

This clone showed up just a few times. The chain links TRBV11-2 to TRBJ2-1; TRBD2 might be the D (6 bases). Between the trimmed V and J ends, which lost 4 bases and 3 bases, there was a span of 10 bases. This CDR3 comprises 14 residues. Germline CDR1 is SGHAT and CDR2 is FQNNGV. The DNA for the CDR3 is TGTGCCAGCAGCTCTAGCGATTACTACAATGAGCAGTTCTTC. It encodes CASSSSDYYNEQFF.

V usage is TRBV19 and J usage is TRBJ1-2, with D perhaps matching TRBD1 (6 bases). The V end was cut by 5 bases, the J end by 1 base, with 11 bases between. CDR3 length: 14 residues. Germline V lookup: CDR1 LNHDA, CDR2 SQIVND (reference sequence). The CDR3 DNA reads TGTGCCAGTAGTTGGACAGCGAATAACTATGGCTACACCTTC. It specifies CASSWTANNYGYTF.

The rearrangement uses TRBV5-1 and TRBJ1-2, with D possibly TRBD1 on 6 matching bases. Deletions cut 7 bases from V and 2 bases from J, with 9 bases between. The CDR3 is 12 residues long. Per germline, CDR1 SGHRS and CDR2 YFSETQ. The CDR3 DNA sequence: TGCGCCAGCCGGACAGACAACTATGGCTACACCTTC. It codes for CASRTDNYGYTF. Filled out from reference TRBV5-1 and TRBJ1-2, the complete variable domain reads KAGVTQTPRYLIKTRGQQVTLSCSPISGHRSVSWYQQTPGQGLQFLFEYFSETQRNKGNFPGRFSGRQFSNSRSEMNVSTLELGDSALYLCASRTDNYGYTFGSGTRLTVV.

This chain connects TRBV7-8 to TRBJ1-5, with 10 bases matching TRBD1. The CDR3 runs 16 residues. Germline-derived CDR1 and CDR2 are SGHVS and FQNEAQ. V dropped 6 bases and J dropped 6; count of bases not matched to a gene: 11. The CDR3, as DNA: TGTGCCAGCAGTTTACTCGGACAGGGGGGATCTCAGCCCCAGCATTTT. It yields the protein CASSLLGQGGSQPQHF.

This clone came up once. The chain links TRBV2 to TRBJ2-1; D ambiguous. CDR1 is SNHLY and CDR2 is FYNNEI in the germline V gene. The V end lost 1 base, the J end lost 4 bases, and 5 bases lay between the germline ends. This CDR3 spans 13 amino acids. The CDR3 here is CASSEGQYNEQFF. As DNA, the CDR3 is TGTGCCAGCAGTGAAGGCCAATACAATGAGCAGTTCTTC.

The CDR3 coding sequence is TGCGCCAGCAGCTTGCTAGCGGGAAAGGACAATGAGCAGTTCTTC. This codes for CASSLLAGKDNEQFF. The V call is TRBV5-1, the J call TRBJ2-1, with TRBD2 matching over 9 bases. Trimming at V came to 1 base and at J to 5 bases, leaving 4 bases not matched to a gene. This CDR3 has 15 residues. The germline V gene has CDR1 SGHRS and CDR2 YFSETQ.

The chain carries TRBV4-2 and TRBJ2-7; tentative D call: TRBD2 (5 bases). The CDR3 length is 15 residues. Trimming removed 1 base at V and 6 bases at J, with 16 bases between. Germline CDR1 and CDR2: LGHNA and YNFKEQ. The DNA of the CDR3 is TGTGCCAGCAGCCAAGGATCGGGGTCCACCCTCGAGCAGTACTTC. Translation: CASSQGSGSTLEQYF.

This sequence joins TRBV19 and TRBJ1-6; TRBD1 might be the D (6 bases). In germline, CDR1 is LNHDA, CDR2 SQIVND (reference sequence). The CDR3 runs to 13 residues. V lost 5 bases, J lost 10 bases, and 12 bases lay in between. The CDR3, as DNA: TGTGCCAGTAGTCAGGGGATGGAATCACCCCTCCACTTT. It yields the protein CASSQGMESPLHF. Based on the CDR3 plus reference TRBV19 and TRBJ1-6, the full variable domain is DGGITQSPKYLFRKEGQNVTLSCEQNLNHDAMYWYRQDPGQGLRLIYYSQIVNDFQKGDIAEGYSVSREKKESFPLTVTSAQKNPTAFYLCASSQGMESPLHFGNGTRLTVT.

This rearrangement joins TRBV5-5 to TRBJ2-7; 7 bases are shared with TRBD1. From germline, CDR1 is SGHKS and CDR2 YYEKEE (reference sequence). V gave up 2 bases and J gave up 4 bases; unmatched junction bases: 6. The CDR3 consists of 14 residues. The CDR3 region is CASSFTGAHYEQYF. CDR3 sequence (DNA): TGTGCCAGCAGCTTTACAGGGGCCCATTACGAGCAGTACTTC.

The chain joins TRBV7-9 to TRBJ1-1, with D uncertain. Germline V gene lookup returns CDR1 SEHNR and CDR2 FQNEAQ (reference sequence). The CDR3 sequence is 17 residues long. Trimming left V 5 bases short and J 2 bases short, with 21 bases between. CDR3 loop: CASSHPWAPGLNTEAFF. In nucleotides, the CDR3 is TGTGCCAGCAGCCATCCTTGGGCCCCAGGATTAAACACTGAAGCTTTCTTT.

The chain recombines TRBV13 with TRBJ1-5; D not certain. Germline V gene sequence: CDR1 PRHDT, CDR2 FYEKMQ (reference sequence). The CDR3 contains 14 residues. Trimming removed 4 bases at V and 3 bases at J, with 10 bases between. DNA for the CDR3: TGTGCCAGCAGCTCGGACGGAAACAATCAGCCCCAGCATTTT. Its protein is CASSSDGNNQPQHF.

The genes are TRBV18 and TRBJ2-7; tentatively, D is TRBD1 (5 bases). Deletions cut 2 bases from V and 3 bases from J, with 20 bases between. The CDR3 loop spans 17 amino acids. Germline V gene data show CDR1 as KGHSH and CDR2 as LQKENI. CDR3 nucleotides: TGTGCCAGCTCACCATGGCTCTATGGCAGGGCAGACTACGAGCAGTACTTC. It specifies CASSPWLYGRADYEQYF.

This chain connects TRBV4-1 to TRBJ1-5, with D perhaps TRBD1 (5 bases). The CDR3 contains 14 residues. Germline V gene data show CDR1 as MGHRA and CDR2 as YSYEKL. Trimming took 1 base from V and 7 from J, leaving 11 bases between them. The CDR3 spells CASSQGGVRQPQHF. The CDR3 coding sequence is TGCGCCAGCAGCCAAGGGGGGGTCCGACAGCCCCAGCATTTT.

The chain links TRBV19 to TRBJ2-5; 7 nucleotides line up with TRBD1. Germline loops: CDR1 LNHDA, CDR2 SQIVND (reference sequence). There are 15 residues in the CDR3. V lost 3 bases to trimming and J lost 5 bases; unmatched junction nucleotides: 9. The CDR3 spells CASSIGSRQGETQYF. CDR3 DNA sequence: TGTGCCAGTAGTATCGGTTCCCGACAGGGCGAGACCCAGTACTTC.

The gene calls are TRBV5-4 and TRBJ2-3; 11 bases are a match to TRBD1. The CDR3 extends over 15 amino acids. The ends lost 7 bases at V and 7 bases at J; junction bases unmatched: 11. Looked up from germline, CDR1 is SGHNT and CDR2 is YYREEE (reference sequence). The CDR3 DNA reads TGTGCCAGCCATCGACCGGGACAGGGGGTATATACGCAGTATTTT. It codes for CASHRPGQGVYTQYF.

The chain couples TRBV5-1 to TRBJ2-3, with D tentatively TRBD2 (5 bases). V dropped 4 bases and J dropped 6 bases, with 9 bases sitting between them. This CDR3 has 12 amino acids. Germline V gene sequence: CDR1 SGHRS, CDR2 YFSETQ. Here the CDR3 DNA reads TGCGCCAGCAGCCCGACGGGGGATACGCAGTATTTT. Translated: CASSPTGDTQYF.

Details on this clone: Other nucleotide sequences from this sample produce the same CDR3. The J gene is TRBJ2-5, the V gene TRBV5-1; 9 nucleotides line up with TRBD2. Germline-derived CDR1 and CDR2 are SGHRS and YFSETQ. The CDR3 consists of 14 residues. V gave up 3 bases and J gave up 4 bases; unmatched junction bases: 4. The CDR3 DNA is TGCGCCAGCAGCTCGGGACTAGCAAGAGAGACCCAGTACTTC. Amino acids: CASSSGLARETQYF.

V gene TRBV5-1 combines with J gene TRBJ2-1; D is unresolved. The V gene's germline CDR1 is SGHRS and CDR2 YFSETQ. The CDR3 is 14 amino acids. Trimming cost V 6 bases and J 4 bases, with 14 bases left between them. The CDR3 DNA follows: TGCGCCAGCACGGCCTACGACCCGTACAATGAGCAGTTCTTC. Translation: CASTAYDPYNEQFF.

This chain uses TRBV7-9 with TRBJ2-6; D gene uncertain. Trimming pared 1 base from V and 4 bases from J, leaving 5 bases between. The CDR3 runs 14 residues. CDR1 is SEHNR and CDR2 is FQNEAQ in the germline V gene (reference sequence). CDR3 nucleotide sequence: TGTGCCAGCAGCTTAGTTGAGGGGGCCAACGTCCTGACTTTC. This translates into CASSLVEGANVLTF.